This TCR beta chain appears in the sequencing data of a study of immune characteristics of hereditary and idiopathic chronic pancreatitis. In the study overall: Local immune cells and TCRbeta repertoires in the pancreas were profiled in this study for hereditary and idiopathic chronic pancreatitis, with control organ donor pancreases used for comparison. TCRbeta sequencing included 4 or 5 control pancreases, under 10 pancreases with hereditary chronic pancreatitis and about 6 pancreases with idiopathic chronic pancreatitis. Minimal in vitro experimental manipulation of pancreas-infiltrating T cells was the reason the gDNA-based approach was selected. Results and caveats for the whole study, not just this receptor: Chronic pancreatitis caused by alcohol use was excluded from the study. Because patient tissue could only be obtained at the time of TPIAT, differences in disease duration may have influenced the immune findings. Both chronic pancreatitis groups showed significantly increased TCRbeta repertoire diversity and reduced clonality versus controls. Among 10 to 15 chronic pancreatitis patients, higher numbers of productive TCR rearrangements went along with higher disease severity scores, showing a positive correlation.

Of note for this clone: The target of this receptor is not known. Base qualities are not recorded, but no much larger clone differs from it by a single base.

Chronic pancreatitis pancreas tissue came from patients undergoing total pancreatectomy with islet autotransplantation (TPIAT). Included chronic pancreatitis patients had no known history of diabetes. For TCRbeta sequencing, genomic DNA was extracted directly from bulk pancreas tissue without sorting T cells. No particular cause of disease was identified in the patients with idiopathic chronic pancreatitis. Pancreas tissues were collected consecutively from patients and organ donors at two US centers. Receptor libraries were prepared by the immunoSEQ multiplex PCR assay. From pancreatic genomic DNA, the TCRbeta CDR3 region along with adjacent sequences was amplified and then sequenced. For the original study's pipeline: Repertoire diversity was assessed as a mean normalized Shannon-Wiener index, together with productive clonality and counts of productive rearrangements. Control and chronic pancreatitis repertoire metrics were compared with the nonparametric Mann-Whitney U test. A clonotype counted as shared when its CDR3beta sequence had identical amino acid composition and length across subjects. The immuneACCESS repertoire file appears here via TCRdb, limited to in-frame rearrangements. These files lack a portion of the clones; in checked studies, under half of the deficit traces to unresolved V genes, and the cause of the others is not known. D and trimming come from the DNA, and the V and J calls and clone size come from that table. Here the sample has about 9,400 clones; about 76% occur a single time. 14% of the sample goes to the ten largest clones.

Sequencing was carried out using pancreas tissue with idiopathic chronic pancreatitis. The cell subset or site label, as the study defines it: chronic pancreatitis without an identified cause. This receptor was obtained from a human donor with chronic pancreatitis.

The CDR3 protein sequence reads: CASSQNLLTGGPGNTIYF. The sequenced DNA is TGTGCCAGCAGCCAGAACCTTCTTACAGGGGGCCCTGGAAACACCATATATTTT. The V and J genes are TRBV11-2 and TRBJ1-3; 9 nucleotides in the junction match TRBD1. Germline trimming: 5 bases from V, 2 bases from J; junction bases outside gene matches: 13. The CDR3 sequence holds 18 residues, the cysteine and phenylalanine included. The DNA shown is the 54-base CDR3, in frame from base 1. The germline V gene yields SGHAT for CDR1 and FQNNGV for CDR2.